The rows below give T cell receptor beta chains drawn from one sample of a study of CD8 T cells in ankylosing spondylitis. TCRdb re-called the 5' RACE reads with MiXCR, one entry per CDR3 protein. Of roughly 140,000 distinct CDR3 sequences in the sample, under 45% are singletons; the top ten hold around 15%. The sequenced sample was synovial fluid, either unsorted or a sorted T cell fraction (not recorded which). All receptors come from a male donor with ankylosing spondylitis. Both conserved end residues are part of each CDR3. The D gene is left open where the match is weak. Size tells how often a clone was seen (once, few, many) or the class of an expanded clone, and some rows leave it out.

>-|14|TRBJ2-7|TRBV5-6|-
CASSFGTLGYEQYF
TGTGCCAGCAGCTTCGGGACTCTCGGCTACGAGCAGTACTTC
>medium-sized|13|TRBJ2-7|TRBV9|TRBD1
CASSEPPGTVLNF
TGTGCCAGCAGCGAACCCCCCGGGACAGTCCTTAACTTC
>-|15|TRBJ1-3|TRBV11-3|-
CASSLRFRFGNTIYF
TGTGCCAGCAGCTTACGCTTCCGCTTCGGAAACACCATATATTTT
>-|19|TRBJ2-7|TRBV20-1|TRBD2
CSADATSGGRSAPLLEQYF
TGCAGTGCCGACGCGACTAGCGGGGGGCGATCCGCACCTCTACTCGAGCAGTACTTC
>-|16|TRBJ2-2|TRBV7-9|TRBD2
CASSERDPSGTGELFF
TGTGCCAGCAGCGAGCGGGACCCCTCGGGCACCGGGGAGCTGTTTTTT
>-|11|TRBJ1-5|TRBV28|-
CASSPLQPQHF
TGTGCCAGCAGTCCTCTTCAGCCCCAGCATTTT
>-|16|TRBJ2-7|TRBV7-9|-
CASSYRDGTSSYEQYF
TGTGCCAGCAGCTATCGGGACGGAACCTCGTCGTACGAGCAGTACTTC
>many|15|TRBJ2-1|TRBV19|-
CASSILLGAPNEQFF
TGTGCCAGTAGTATTCTACTAGGGGCCCCGAATGAGCAGTTCTTC
>-|16|TRBJ2-1|TRBV2|TRBD1
CASSERQGRLYNEQFF
TGTGCCAGCAGTGAAAGACAGGGGAGGCTCTACAATGAGCAGTTCTTC
>-|16|TRBJ2-7|TRBV4-2|TRBD2
CASSQGAGEGVYEQYF
TGTGCCAGCAGCCAAGGAGCGGGAGAGGGGGTCTACGAGCAGTACTTC
>-|16|TRBJ2-7|TRBV11-2|TRBD1
CASSLGWAGTDYEQYF
TGTGCCAGCAGCTTAGGATGGGCCGGGACAGACTACGAGCAGTACTTC
>-|14|TRBJ2-7|TRBV5-6|-
CASSLANTGYEQYF
TGTGCCAGCAGCTTGGCCAATACGGGGTACGAGCAGTACTTC
>-|15|TRBJ2-7|TRBV28|-
CATKLRLSSSYEQYF
TGTGCCACCAAGTTAAGACTGAGTAGCTCCTACGAGCAGTACTTC
>-|15|TRBJ1-2|TRBV7-3|TRBD1
CASSLLRTGHYGYTF
TGTGCCAGCAGTCTACTTCGGACAGGGCACTATGGCTACACCTTC
>few|16|TRBJ2-1|TRBV25-1|TRBD1
CASSEWGQGSYNEQFF
TGTGCCAGCAGTGAATGGGGACAGGGATCCTACAATGAGCAGTTCTTC
>few|13|TRBJ2-7|TRBV18|-
CASSPPWSYEQYF
TGTGCCAGCTCACCACCGTGGAGCTACGAGCAGTACTTC
>-|15|TRBJ2-5|TRBV5-6|TRBD2
CASNLAGGAGETQYF
TGTGCCAGCAACCTTGCCGGGGGGGCCGGGGAGACCCAGTACTTC
>few|14|TRBJ2-7|TRBV5-1|-
CASSFSIGGHEQYF
TGCGCCAGCAGCTTTTCTATCGGTGGCCACGAGCAGTACTTC
>-|15|TRBJ2-3|TRBV7-3|-
CASSLRASGTDTQYF
TGTGCCAGCAGCTTAAGGGCTAGCGGCACAGATACGCAGTATTTT
>once|17|TRBJ1-1|TRBV15|TRBD1
CATSRDDRASGGPEAFF
TGTGCCACCAGCAGAGACGACAGGGCGAGTGGGGGGCCTGAAGCTTTCTTT
>-|14|TRBJ2-1|TRBV29-1|-
CSVEAGLSYNEQFF
TGCAGCGTTGAGGCGGGCCTCTCCTACAATGAGCAGTTCTTC
>-|15|TRBJ2-7|TRBV12-3/TRBV12-4|TRBD1
CASRVGQGARDEQYF
TGTGCCAGCAGGGTAGGACAGGGGGCGAGGGACGAGCAGTACTTC
>-|15|TRBJ2-2|TRBV12-3/TRBV12-4|-
CASSFPGFDTGELFF
TGTGCCAGCAGTTTCCCGGGGTTTGACACCGGGGAGCTGTTTTTT
>-|16|TRBJ2-7|TRBV2|TRBD1
CASSDPTGTGFYEQYF
TGTGCCAGCAGTGACCCCACCGGGACAGGGTTCTACGAGCAGTACTTC
>many|11|TRBJ2-7|TRBV29-1|-
CSVEEGSEQYF
TGCAGCGTTGAGGAGGGCAGCGAGCAGTACTTC
>few|19|TRBJ2-7|TRBV27|TRBD2
CASSTTYGLAGGYSYEQYF
TGTGCCAGCAGTACGACCTACGGACTAGCGGGAGGATATTCCTACGAGCAGTACTTC
>few|18|TRBJ1-2|TRBV2|-
CASSEAVIGQTPNYGYTF
TGTGCCAGCAGTGAAGCGGTCATCGGACAGACCCCTAACTATGGCTACACCTTC
>many|16|TRBJ2-1|TRBV27|-
CASSPRGTLPYNEQFF
TGTGCCAGCAGTCCCCGGGGGACCCTCCCCTACAATGAGCAGTTCTTC
>many|18|TRBJ2-3|TRBV10-3|TRBD2
CAISSKEVAGGPGDTQYF
TGTGCCATCTCAAGTAAGGAAGTAGCGGGAGGGCCTGGAGATACGCAGTATTTT
>-|14|TRBJ1-2|TRBV4-1|-
CASSHRQENYGYTF
TGCGCCAGCAGCCATAGACAGGAAAACTATGGCTACACCTTC
>-|16|TRBJ1-2|TRBV5-1|-
CASSLGGPNRRHGYTF
TGCGCCAGCAGCTTGGGTGGTCCCAACAGGCGGCATGGCTACACCTTC
>-|13|TRBJ2-7|TRBV20-1|-
CSARVPGSYEQYF
TGCAGTGCTAGAGTCCCTGGTTCCTACGAGCAGTACTTC
>-|17|TRBJ1-2|TRBV2|TRBD1
CASSGRDSPNGGNGYTF
TGTGCCAGCAGTGGTAGGGACAGCCCGAATGGGGGAAATGGCTACACCTTC
>-|16|TRBJ2-5|TRBV27|-
CASSSSFLAFEETQYF
TGTGCCAGCAGTTCCTCCTTTCTAGCGTTTGAAGAGACCCAGTACTTC
>-|13|TRBJ2-5|TRBV5-1|-
CASSLNRCETQYF
TGCGCCAGCAGCTTGAATAGGTGCGAGACCCAGTACTTC
>-|16|TRBJ2-3|TRBV7-3|-
CASSHGSHSHTDTQYF
TGTGCCAGCAGCCACGGATCTCACTCCCACACAGATACGCAGTATTTT
>-|15|TRBJ2-7|TRBV4-3|-
CASSQGPASVYEQYF
TGCGCCAGCAGCCAAGGACCAGCGTCGGTCTACGAGCAGTACTTC